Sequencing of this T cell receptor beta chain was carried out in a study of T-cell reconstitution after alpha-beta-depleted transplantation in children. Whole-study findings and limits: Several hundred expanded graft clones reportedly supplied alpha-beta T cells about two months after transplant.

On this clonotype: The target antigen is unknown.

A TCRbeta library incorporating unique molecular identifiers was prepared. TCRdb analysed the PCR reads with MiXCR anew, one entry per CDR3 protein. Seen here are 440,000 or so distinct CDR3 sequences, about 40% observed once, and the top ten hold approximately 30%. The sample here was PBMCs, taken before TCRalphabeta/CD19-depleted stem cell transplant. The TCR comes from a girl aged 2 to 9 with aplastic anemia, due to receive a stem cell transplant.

DNA for the CDR3: TGTGCCAGCAGCCCAACCGGGACATATAACACGGATACGCAGTATTTT. This translates into CASSPTGTYNTDTQYF. This sequence joins TRBV7-2 and TRBJ2-3; weak D call: TRBD1 (6 bases). The germline gives CDR1 SGHTA, CDR2 FQGNSA. Trimming pared 5 bases from V and 6 bases from J, leaving 21 bases between. CDR3 length: 16 residues.